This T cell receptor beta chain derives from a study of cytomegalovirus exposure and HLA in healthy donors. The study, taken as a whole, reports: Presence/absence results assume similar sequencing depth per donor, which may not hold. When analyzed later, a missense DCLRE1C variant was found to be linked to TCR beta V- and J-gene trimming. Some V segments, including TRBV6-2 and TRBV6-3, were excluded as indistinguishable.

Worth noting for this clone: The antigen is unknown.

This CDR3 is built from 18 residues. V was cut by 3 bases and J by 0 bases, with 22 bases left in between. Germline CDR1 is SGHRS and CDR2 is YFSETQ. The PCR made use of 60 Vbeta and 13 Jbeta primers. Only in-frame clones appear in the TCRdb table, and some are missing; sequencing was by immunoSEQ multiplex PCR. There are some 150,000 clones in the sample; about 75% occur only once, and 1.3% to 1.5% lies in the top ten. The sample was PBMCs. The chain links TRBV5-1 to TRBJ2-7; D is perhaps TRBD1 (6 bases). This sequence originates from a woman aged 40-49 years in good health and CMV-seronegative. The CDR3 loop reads CASSSGGVDRRTSYEQYF. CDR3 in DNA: TGCGCCAGCAGCTCGGGTGGGGTGGACAGACGTACCTCCTACGAGCAGTACTTC.